In this sample, the clone carrying this T cell receptor (beta chain) turned up a few times. What it binds is not known. Germline V gene data show CDR1 as LNHDA and CDR2 as SQIVND (reference sequence). V was trimmed by 6 bases and J by 14 bases, leaving 25 bases between them. The CDR3 totals 14 residues. Using immunoSEQ multiplex PCR, the repertoire was profiled, and TCRdb retains in-frame clones only, with some absent. Altogether about 22,000 clones are present, roughly 90% being singletons, with the ten largest covering 8.2%. Methotrexate plus calcineurin inhibitor accompanied controls' myeloablative marrow transplants; sampling was 1 year later. These data belong to a study of T cells after posttransplantation cyclophosphamide. Study-level findings and limits: TRB overlap between skin or GI tissue T cells and blood was limited. Donor CD8+ memory clones often dominated recipient blood repertoires at later times.

The material was PBMCs, obtained after an allogeneic stem cell transplant with a calcineurin inhibitor and methotrexate. The receptor's source is a female patient in her fifties who received an allogeneic stem cell transplant from an unrelated donor, was CMV-positive, and had chronic GVHD only. Among the T cells, some may be from the graft donor. This chain links TRBV19 with TRBJ1-2, with D possibly being TRBD1 (5 bases). This chain's CDR3 is CASRSPAGNGVGTF. Here the CDR3 DNA reads TGTGCCAGTAGGTCGCCGGCAGGGAACGGCGTTGGGACCTTC.